This T cell receptor beta chain was observed in a study of Tregs in tolerant kidney transplant recipients. TCRdb keeps only in-frame clones here, not all; method: immunoSEQ multiplex PCR. Of 85,000 to 100,000 clones listed, approximately 93% were seen once; the top ten hold 0.35% to 0.55%. The CDR3 has 14 residues. V was pared by 5 bases and J by 5 bases, with 5 bases of the junction left unmatched. Germline V gene lookup returns CDR1 SGHTA and CDR2 FQGNSA. This clone showed up just a few times. The V gene is TRBV7-2, the J gene TRBJ1-4; 7 bases map to TRBD1. Source: CD4+ T cells from blood, taken before the transplant. This clonotype originated in a human donor who received a combined kidney and bone marrow transplant. In DNA, the CDR3 is TGTGCCAGCAGCGTTATGGGACAGAATGAAAAACTGTTTTTT. It specifies CASSVMGQNEKLFF.